This T cell receptor beta chain was sequenced for a study of blood T cell repertoires in COVID-19. About the research overall: COVID-19 samples collected from the United States, Italy and Spain covered acute and convalescent phases. In each case, the material was cDNA or gDNA derived from T cells, B-cell-depleted T cells, or PBMCs.

Trimming pared 5 bases from V and 11 bases from J, leaving 21 bases between. The CDR3 spans 14 residues. Germline-derived CDR1 and CDR2 are GTSNPN and SVGIG (reference sequence). In the original processing: Using reference gene primer amplification, nucleated cell counts were estimated. Sequenced by immunoSEQ multiplex PCR; TCRdb stores in-frame clones only, minus some. D and trimming were read from the DNA, whereas the V and J calls and clone size are those reported in that table. The sample gives about 62,000 clones, approximately 90% of which show up once; 1.3% is in the top ten. V gene TRBV30 combines with J gene TRBJ1-4; possibly TRBD1 for D (6 bases). The source is a woman older than 75 with acute or convalescent COVID-19. The sequenced sample was peripheral blood. The CDR3 loop is CAWGKGTLLGKLFF. The CDR3 DNA reads as TGTGCCTGGGGGAAGGGGACACTCCTTGGGAAACTGTTTTTT.